The 4 T cell receptor beta chains below all came from one sample that was sequenced in a study of blood T cell repertoires in COVID-19. Here immunoSEQ multiplex PCR was the method, and the copy in TCRdb shows in-frame clones only, minus some. Found here are 250,000 to 300,000 clones, roughly 91% of them singletons; the top ten hold about 2.5%. Sequencing used PBMCs or T cells enriched from blood (not recorded which). These receptors all come from a woman aged 40 to 49 with acute COVID-19.

J is TRBJ1-1 and V is TRBV28; 11 nucleotides agree with TRBD1. This CDR3 region has 14 residues. The germline gives CDR1 MDHEN, CDR2 SYDVKM. The trim removed 6 bases at V and 5 bases at J, leaving 5 bases unmatched. The CDR3 DNA reads TGTGCCAGCAGCCCGGACAGGGGGCAAACTGAAGCTTTCTTT. Protein: CASSPDRGQTEAFF.

The rearrangement uses TRBV28 and TRBJ2-7; a weak D match, TRBD1 (6 bases). Trimming cost V 5 bases and J 2 bases, with 19 bases left between them. Looked up from germline, CDR1 is MDHEN and CDR2 is SYDVKM. This CDR3 has 16 amino acids. The CDR3 region is CASSVPRGYSTYEQYF. In DNA form, the CDR3 reads TGTGCCAGCAGTGTACCCAGGGGCTACAGTACCTACGAGCAGTACTTC. Combining the CDR3 with reference TRBV28 and TRBJ2-7 gives the whole variable domain DVKVTQSSRYLVKRTGEKVFLECVQDMDHENMFWYRQDPGLGLRLIYFSYDVKMKEKGDIPEGYSVSREKKERFSLILESASTNQTSMYLCASSVPRGYSTYEQYFGPGTRLTVT.

The gene calls are TRBV6-2 or TRBV6-3 and TRBJ2-7, with D possibly TRBD2 on 6 matching bases. The CDR3 is made up of 14 amino acids. Trimming shortened V by 6 bases and J by 3 bases, and 15 bases separated the two germline ends. Germline CDR1 MNHEY, CDR2 SVGEGT. The CDR3 loop is CASSLEGSVYEQYF. The CDR3 region has the DNA TGTGCCAGCAGCCTGGAGGGGAGCGTCTACGAGCAGTACTTC.

The gene calls are TRBV7-9 and TRBJ2-3; TRBD2 is a possible D gene (6 bases). The germline CDR1 and CDR2 sequences are SEHNR and FQNEAQ (reference sequence). Deletions cut 3 bases from V and 0 bases from J, with 7 bases between. The CDR3 sequence is 14 residues long. CDR3 sequence reads: CASSFSGSTDTQYF. DNA of the CDR3: TGTGCCAGCAGCTTTAGCGGCAGCACAGATACGCAGTATTTT.